This entry concerns a single TCR beta chain. Source study methods: Quantification of nucleated cells was approximated via reference gene primer amplification. TCRdb keeps only in-frame clones here, not all; method: immunoSEQ multiplex PCR. V, J and clone size derive from that table, while D and trimming were established from the DNA sequence. The sample yields under 150,000 clones, over 80% seen once. This specimen comes from a study of blood T cell repertoires in COVID-19. The V segment lost 5 bases and the J segment 2 bases; nucleotides outside the gene matches: 9. This CDR3 spans 16 amino acids. The germline gives CDR1 SEHNR, CDR2 FQNEAQ (reference sequence).

Sequencing was performed on peripheral blood. This receptor was taken from a man in his 70s with acute or convalescent COVID-19. V and J are TRBV7-9 and TRBJ1-3; 7 bases are shared with TRBD1. The CDR3 is CASSPRQGQTGNTIYF. The CDR3 DNA is TGTGCCAGCAGCCCAAGACAGGGTCAAACTGGAAACACCATATATTTT.